This TCR beta chain emerged from a study of graft-versus-host responses after intestinal transplantation. V gave up 0 bases and J gave up 10 bases, with 7 bases separating them. Germline lookup yields CDR1 SGHNT and CDR2 YENEEA. The CDR3 is 12 residues long. The table came from immunoSEQ multiplex PCR; TCRdb's copy has only in-frame clones and leaves some out. Counted here are some 35,000 clones, roughly 95% occurring once; the ten biggest clones make up over 0.2%. This clone was seen a single time. Its antigen is not known. General study results and limits: High graft-versus-host to host-versus-graft clonal ratios were found in allografts of patients who had graft-donor T cell macrochimerism. GvH clones were identified in recipient marrow, with some first appearing in ileum or blood.

Sequencing used unstimulated CD4+ T cells sorted from spleen or lymph node cells, obtained before transplant. This sequence originates from a human donor who was the organ donor for an intestinal transplant. The chain uses TRBV11-3 and TRBJ1-3; D is unclear. CDR3 in DNA: TGTGCCAGCAGCTTAGATTCTTGGACCATATATTTT. Its protein is CASSLDSWTIYF.